This record concerns one T cell receptor beta chain sequence. The data stem from a study of blood T cell repertoires in COVID-19. Background on the study: Acute and convalescent COVID-19 specimens originated in the United States, Italy and Spain. PBMCs, B-cell-depleted T cells, or T cells were the source of the cDNA or gDNA that made up the material.

The length of the CDR3 is 17 residues. V lost 5 bases and J lost 5, with 20 bases in between. Germline-derived CDR1 and CDR2 are SGDLS and YYNGEE. Original methodology: Estimation of nucleated cell counts was performed using reference gene primer amplification. The repertoire was sequenced with immunoSEQ multiplex PCR; TCRdb's copy has only in-frame clones and lacks some. The V and J calls and clone size are taken from that table; D and trimming were inferred from the DNA. The sample holds about 140,000 clones, just under 90% seen once. This receptor was obtained from a woman of 80 years or more with acute or convalescent COVID-19. Sequencing was performed on peripheral blood. V usage is TRBV9 and J usage is TRBJ1-6, with D unresolved. In DNA, the CDR3 is TGTGCCAGCAGTGGCCGAGGGTTGGCGGGGAATAATTCACCCCTCCACTTT. Translated: CASSGRGLAGNNSPLHF.